These 21 T cell receptor beta chains originate from one sample sequenced in a study of shared clonotypes between healthy human individuals. Profiling relied on immunoSEQ multiplex PCR, and the TCRdb table lists in-frame clones only, not all of them. The profile shows 200,000 to 250,000 clones, over 60% of them singletons. The sequencing input was memory CD4+ T cells sorted from blood. The subset was: CD45RA-negative fraction. The receptors derive from a man younger than 45 in good health.

This sequence joins TRBV5-1 and TRBJ2-6, with 8 bases matching TRBD2. CDR1 and CDR2 from the germline V gene are SGHRS and YFSETQ. This CDR3 contains 16 residues. V shed 3 bases and J 5 bases; nucleotides not matched to a gene: 7. The chain's CDR3 is CASSSSGGGWANVLTF. The CDR3 region has the DNA TGCGCCAGCAGCTCAAGCGGGGGAGGATGGGCCAACGTCCTGACTTTC.

Many counts were recorded for this clone. This chain joins TRBV28 and TRBJ1-5; possible D gene TRBD1, 6 bases. The CDR3 has 14 amino acids. CDR1 and CDR2 (germline): MDHEN, SYDVKM. V was clipped by 8 bases and J by 4 bases, with 15 bases between them. The chain's CDR3 is CASLGGGRNQPQHF. CDR3 sequence (DNA): TGTGCCAGCCTCGGGGGCGGGCGGAATCAGCCCCAGCATTTT.

The CDR3 reads CASSTGGFNTGELFF. The CDR3 DNA is TGTGCCAGCAGCACGGGGGGGTTTAACACCGGGGAGCTGTTTTTT. The gene calls are TRBV7-3 and TRBJ2-2, with TRBD2 identical over 8 bases. Unmatched junction bases numbered 4, after V lost 5 bases and J lost 2 bases. The germline V gene encodes CDR1 SGHTA and CDR2 FQGTGA. The CDR3 length is 15 residues.

The chain combines TRBV18 with TRBJ2-7, with D tentatively TRBD1 (7 bases). Trimming took 3 bases from V and 2 from J, leaving 14 bases between them. This CDR3 has 15 amino acids. Per the germline V gene, CDR1 is KGHSH and CDR2 is LQKENI. CDR3 nucleotide sequence: TGTGCCAGCTCACCCCATCCAGGGGGGACCTACGAGCAGTACTTC. It is translated as CASSPHPGGTYEQYF.

This clone has a handful of counts. The V and J genes are TRBV18 and TRBJ2-7; D might be TRBD2 (6 bases). The V end lost 3 bases, the J end lost 2 bases, and 11 bases lay between the germline ends. The CDR3 length is 14 residues. Germline CDR1 reads KGHSH; CDR2 reads LQKENI. This CDR3 is CASSPRGRTYEQYF. The DNA for the CDR3 is TGTGCCAGCTCACCTCGAGGGAGGACCTACGAGCAGTACTTC.

This clone was counted a single time. This chain links TRBV6-1 with TRBJ2-5; TRBD2 might be the D (6 bases). V was shortened by 2 bases and J by 5 bases, with 18 bases between the two germline ends. CDR1 MNHNS and CDR2 SASEGT come from the germline V gene. This CDR3 has 16 amino acids. CDR3 coding DNA: TGTGCCAGCAGTGAAATTTGGGGGAGGAATATTGAGACCCAGTACTTC. Its translation is CASSEIWGRNIETQYF.

The gene calls are TRBV5-1 and TRBJ1-1, with a weak D call TRBD1 (6 bases). V shed 0 bases and J shed 5 bases, with 14 bases lying between them. From germline, CDR1 is SGHRS and CDR2 YFSETQ. This CDR3 region has 15 residues. The CDR3, as DNA: TGCGCCAGCAGCTTGGGTACTACAGGGAGAACTGAAGCTTTCTTT. Translated: CASSLGTTGRTEAFF.

The J gene is TRBJ1-2, the V gene TRBV14, with TRBD1 as a possible D gene (6 bases). Germline CDR1 is SGHDN and CDR2 is FVKESK. The CDR3 sequence is 13 residues long. Trimming stripped 1 base from V and 7 bases from J, with 10 bases between. The CDR3 DNA follows: TGTGCCAGCAGCCAAGGGACAGTCCGTGGCTACACCTTC. Protein: CASSQGTVRGYTF.

This sequence joins TRBV28 and TRBJ1-2; D possibly corresponds to TRBD1 (5 bases). Trimming took off 6 bases at V and 2 bases at J, with 13 bases between the two ends. The CDR3 length is 14 residues. Germline V gene lookup returns CDR1 MDHEN and CDR2 SYDVKM. The CDR3 sequence is CASRVGAGNYGYTF. DNA of the CDR3: TGTGCCAGCAGGGTAGGGGCGGGAAACTATGGCTACACCTTC.

The J gene is TRBJ1-1, the V gene TRBV19; D remains unclear. Deletions cut 2 bases from V and 1 base from J, with 14 bases between. Germline-derived CDR1 and CDR2 are LNHDA and SQIVND (reference sequence). The CDR3 loop spans 16 amino acids. CDR3 region: CASSIFKGGGNTEAFF. The CDR3 DNA is TGTGCCAGTAGTATATTCAAAGGCGGAGGGAACACTGAAGCTTTCTTT.

This clone was detected ten times or more. The chain couples TRBV5-1 to TRBJ2-5; D is unresolved. The CDR3 contains 14 residues. V shed 0 bases and J shed 1 base, with 7 bases lying between them. CDR1 is SGHRS, CDR2 YFSETQ, per germline. The CDR3 region is CASSLAGVQETQYF. Here the CDR3 DNA reads TGCGCCAGCAGCTTGGCAGGCGTCCAAGAGACCCAGTACTTC.

V usage is TRBV18 and J usage is TRBJ2-6; D might be TRBD1 (5 bases). Germline CDR1 and CDR2: KGHSH and LQKENI. The CDR3 runs 20 residues. V dropped 1 base and J dropped 0 bases, with 19 bases sitting between them. The CDR3 spells CASSPRVATAALSGANVLTF. In DNA form, the CDR3 reads TGTGCCAGCTCACCACGGGTTGCGACAGCAGCACTCTCTGGGGCCAACGTCCTGACTTTC.

The chain uses TRBV25-1 and TRBJ2-1; 9 bases are a match to TRBD2. This CDR3 is 16 amino acids long. The germline V gene has CDR1 MGHDK and CDR2 SYGVNS. V dropped 2 bases and J dropped 6; count of bases not matched to a gene: 8. The CDR3 DNA is TGTGCCAGCAGTGAAAGGGGCGGGAGGGCCGGCAATGAGCAGTTCTTC. It yields the protein CASSERGGRAGNEQFF.

This clone was observed a handful of times. The rearrangement joins TRBV28 to TRBJ2-7, with TRBD1 identical over 12 bases. The germline V gene has CDR1 MDHEN and CDR2 SYDVKM. There are 14 residues in the CDR3. V lost 6 bases to trimming and J lost 4 bases; unmatched junction nucleotides: 4. Here the CDR3 DNA reads TGTGCCAGCAGGGGACAGGGGGCTCTTTACGAGCAGTACTTC. Protein: CASRGQGALYEQYF.

The rearrangement links TRBV9 to TRBJ1-3; 7 nucleotides line up with TRBD1. The V and J ends lost 3 bases and 0 bases, in that order; junction bases with no gene match: 3. In germline, CDR1 is SGDLS, CDR2 YYNGEE. This CDR3 comprises 15 residues. Here the CDR3 reads CASSEGTDSGNTIYF. The CDR3 DNA reads as TGTGCCAGCAGCGAAGGGACAGACTCTGGAAACACCATATATTTT.

This rearrangement joins TRBV30 to TRBJ2-7, with unresolved D. The CDR3 runs 11 residues. Per the germline V gene, CDR1 is GTSNPN and CDR2 is SVGIG (reference sequence). Trimming shortened V by 0 bases and J by 2 bases, and 2 bases separated the two germline ends. CDR3 DNA: TGTGCCTGGAGTGTTGCCTACGAGCAGTACTTC. Encoded protein: CAWSVAYEQYF.

J is TRBJ2-1 and V is TRBV7-8; tentatively, D is TRBD1 or TRBD2 (5 bases each). The CDR3 contains 14 residues. V lost 3 bases, J lost 2 bases, and 8 bases lay in between. Germline assignment: CDR1 SGHVS and CDR2 FQNEAQ. This chain's CDR3 is CASSFGAAYNEQFF. The CDR3 bases are TGTGCCAGCAGCTTCGGGGCAGCCTACAATGAGCAGTTCTTC.

The CDR3 protein is CASSRLAGGRTDTQYF. CDR3 bases: TGTGCCAGCAGCCGACTAGCGGGAGGGAGGACAGATACGCAGTATTTT. The V and J genes are TRBV5-4 and TRBJ2-3, with 14 bases identical to TRBD2. The CDR3 runs to 16 residues. Losses at the gene ends were 4 bases for V and 3 bases for J; bases not matched to a gene: 4. Germline CDR1 and CDR2: SGHNT and YYREEE (reference sequence).

This clone was found once. The chain employs TRBV27 and TRBJ1-1; D call uncertain. Between the trimmed V and J ends, which lost 4 bases and 1 base, there was a span of 13 bases. Germline V lookup: CDR1 MNHEY, CDR2 SMNVEV (reference sequence). This CDR3 has 15 residues. DNA of the CDR3: TGTGCCAGCAGTTACAACCCGACACCGAACACTGAAGCTTTCTTT. Translation: CASSYNPTPNTEAFF.

V usage is TRBV19 and J usage is TRBJ2-1; D is undetermined. This CDR3 is 13 amino acids long. CDR1 and CDR2 (germline): LNHDA, SQIVND (reference sequence). V lost 6 bases and J lost 9, with 15 bases in between. The CDR3 sequence: CASRPLQWVEQFF. The CDR3 DNA is TGTGCCAGTAGACCCCTTCAGTGGGTTGAGCAGTTCTTC.

The chain has TRBV19 and TRBJ2-2, with D maybe TRBD2 (5 bases). With 3 bases removed from V and 3 bases from J, the gap between germline ends came to 14 bases. This CDR3 is built from 16 residues. Germline loops: CDR1 LNHDA, CDR2 SQIVND (reference sequence). CDR3 sequence reads: CASSIITGVHTGELFF. CDR3 sequence (DNA): TGTGCCAGTAGTATCATCACCGGGGTGCACACCGGGGAGCTGTTTTTT. Full variable domain (missing parts from reference TRBV19 and TRBJ2-2): DGGITQSPKYLFRKEGQNVTLSCEQNLNHDAMYWYRQDPGQGLRLIYYSQIVNDFQKGDIAEGYSVSREKKESFPLTVTSAQKNPTAFYLCASSIITGVHTGELFFGEGSRLTVL.